The 22 T cell receptor beta chains below were found in one sample sequenced in a study of OX40 agonist ivuxolimab in advanced cancers. Profiled with immunoSEQ multiplex PCR; TCRdb holds only in-frame clones, not every one. The sample yields about 66,000 clones, roughly four fifths seen once. Sequenced here: CD4+ or CD8+ T cells sorted from blood, sampled in a trial of the OX40 agonist ivuxolimab. These receptors were obtained from an adult with an advanced solid tumor such as melanoma, head and neck, liver or kidney cancer.

The chain couples TRBV19 to TRBJ1-6, with TRBD1 as a possible D gene (6 bases). The CDR3 consists of 12 residues. The germline V and J ends were trimmed by 2 bases and 11 bases, with 7 bases remaining between them. The germline CDR1 and CDR2 sequences are LNHDA and SQIVND (reference sequence). The CDR3 here is CASSITGPPLHF. The CDR3, as DNA: TGTGCCAGTAGTATAACAGGGCCACCCCTCCACTTT.

The chain joins TRBV7-9 to TRBJ1-5; TRBD1 agrees at 9 bases. Germline V lookup: CDR1 SEHNR, CDR2 FQNEAQ (reference sequence). J lost 5 bases, V lost 0 bases, and 8 bases had no gene match. CDR3 length equals 17 residues. In nucleotides, the CDR3 is TGTGCCAGCAGCTTAGCGATTGGGACAGGGCTCGATCAGCCCCAGCATTTT. Its translation is CASSLAIGTGLDQPQHF. Based on the CDR3 plus reference TRBV7-9 and TRBJ1-5, the full variable domain is DTGVSQNPRHKITKRGQNVTFRCDPISEHNRLYWYRQTLGQGPEFLTYFQNEAQLEKSRLLSDRFSAERPKGSFSTLEIQRTEQGDSAMYLCASSLAIGTGLDQPQHFGDGTRLSIL.

This clone appeared a few times. The chain uses TRBV5-6 and TRBJ1-6, with TRBD1 matching over 8 bases. Per the germline V gene, CDR1 is SGHDT and CDR2 is YYEEEE. The CDR3 loop spans 14 amino acids. J lost 10 bases, V lost 2 bases, and 5 bases had no gene match. CDR3 DNA sequence: TGTGCCAGCAGCTTCTCTACAGGGGGATCACCCCTCCACTTT. The encoded protein is CASSFSTGGSPLHF.

This sequence joins TRBV7-9 and TRBJ1-2, with 10 bases lining up with TRBD1. The germline V gene has CDR1 SEHNR and CDR2 FQNEAQ (reference sequence). V lost 3 bases to trimming and J lost 8 bases; unmatched junction nucleotides: 9. The CDR3 is 15 amino acids. The CDR3 nucleotides read TGTGCCAGCAGCTTTGGACAGGGGGTTGCGGAAGGCTACACCTTC. Its protein product is CASSFGQGVAEGYTF.

V usage is TRBV6-5 and J usage is TRBJ2-7; 7 bases match TRBD2. V lost 5 bases, J lost 5 bases, and 12 bases stayed unmatched. The CDR3 is 15 amino acids. Germline loops: CDR1 MNHEY, CDR2 SVGAGI. The CDR3 bases are TGTGCCAGCAGTAAGCCTTCCCGGGGAGGGAACGAGCAGTACTTC. It encodes CASSKPSRGGNEQYF.

This chain uses TRBV7-2 with TRBJ2-3; 7 nucleotides align to TRBD1. From germline, CDR1 is SGHTA and CDR2 FQGNSA. The CDR3 loop spans 16 amino acids. The ends lost 2 bases at V and 2 bases at J; junction bases unmatched: 7. CDR3 sequence reads: CASSLKQGTLTDTQYF. CDR3 DNA sequence: TGTGCCAGCAGCTTAAAACAGGGGACCCTCACAGATACGCAGTATTTT. Filled out from reference TRBV7-2 and TRBJ2-3, the complete variable domain reads GAGVSQSPSNKVTEKGKDVELRCDPISGHTALYWYRQSLGQGLEFLIYFQGNSAPDKSGLPSDRFSAERTGGSVSTLTIQRTQQEDSAVYLCASSLKQGTLTDTQYFGPGTRLTVL.

There are a few counts of this clone. The chain is built from TRBV6-5 and TRBJ2-7; unclear D gene. The V gene lost 2 bases and the J gene lost 4 bases, with 9 bases spanning the gap. CDR1 MNHEY and CDR2 SVGAGI come from the germline V gene. This CDR3 contains 13 residues. As DNA, the CDR3 is TGTGCCAGCAGTTACGGTTATCGTTACGAGCAGTACTTC. Translated: CASSYGYRYEQYF.

The rearrangement joins TRBV7-2 to TRBJ1-5; no firm D call. This CDR3 is built from 15 residues. The V gene lost 5 bases and the J gene lost 4 bases, with 15 bases spanning the gap. Germline V gene lookup returns CDR1 SGHTA and CDR2 FQGNSA. The CDR3 DNA sequence: TGTGCCAGCAGCCCCAACGGTCGGGGAAATCAGCCCCAGCATTTT. Protein product: CASSPNGRGNQPQHF.

The chain is built from TRBV5-1 and TRBJ2-5, with TRBD2 matching 11 bases. This CDR3 has 15 amino acids. CDR1 and CDR2 (germline): SGHRS, YFSETQ. After removal of 0 bases from V and 3 bases from J, the junction contained 1 base not matched to a gene. Here the CDR3 reads CASSLVLAGEETQYF. CDR3 bases: TGCGCCAGCAGCTTGGTACTAGCGGGGGAAGAGACCCAGTACTTC.

V usage is TRBV7-9 and J usage is TRBJ2-5; 7 nucleotides match TRBD2. The CDR3 has 14 residues. Germline V gene lookup returns CDR1 SEHNR and CDR2 FQNEAQ (reference sequence). Trimming removed 3 bases from V and 5 bases from J; junction bases left unmatched: 6. CDR3 protein: CASSLIAGRETQYF. As DNA, the CDR3 is TGTGCCAGCAGCTTGATAGCCGGGAGGGAGACCCAGTACTTC.

This chain's CDR3 is CASTLGGRGNEKLFF. CDR3 DNA: TGTGCCAGCACCCTGGGTGGCAGGGGTAATGAAAAACTGTTTTTT. V is TRBV28 and J is TRBJ1-4, with D maybe TRBD1 (6 bases). Germline CDR1 is MDHEN and CDR2 is SYDVKM. This CDR3 comprises 15 residues. V was cut by 7 bases and J by 4 bases, with 16 bases left in between.

The V and J genes are TRBV7-2 and TRBJ2-5; D is undetermined. V was trimmed by 2 bases and J by 4 bases, leaving 8 bases between them. The CDR3 is 13 residues long. Germline CDR1 and CDR2: SGHTA and FQGNSA. CDR3 amino acids: CASSLTFSETQYF. DNA of the CDR3: TGTGCCAGCAGCTTAACCTTTTCAGAGACCCAGTACTTC. Drawing the rest from reference TRBV7-2 and TRBJ2-5, the complete variable domain is GAGVSQSPSNKVTEKGKDVELRCDPISGHTALYWYRQSLGQGLEFLIYFQGNSAPDKSGLPSDRFSAERTGGSVSTLTIQRTQQEDSAVYLCASSLTFSETQYFGPGTRLLVL.

V gene TRBV5-1 combines with J gene TRBJ2-2, with D perhaps matching TRBD2 (6 bases). Trimming pared 3 bases from V and 2 bases from J, leaving 14 bases between. CDR3 length equals 16 residues. Per the germline V gene, CDR1 is SGHRS and CDR2 is YFSETQ. In DNA, the CDR3 is TGCGCCAGCAGCTCGCAGGGACTGGGCAACACCGGGGAGCTGTTTTTT. Amino acid sequence: CASSSQGLGNTGELFF.

This chain joins TRBV4-1 and TRBJ2-2, with D perhaps given as TRBD1 or TRBD2 (5 bases each). Looked up from germline, CDR1 is MGHRA and CDR2 is YSYEKL. This CDR3 is 15 amino acids long. Trimming took 0 bases from V and 4 from J, leaving 9 bases between them. Here the CDR3 reads CASSQDRGLTGELFF. The CDR3 nucleotides read TGCGCCAGCAGCCAAGATCGGGGCCTCACCGGGGAGCTGTTTTTT.

The chain joins TRBV12-5 to TRBJ1-1; 7 nucleotides line up with TRBD1. The J segment lost 0 bases and the V segment lost 3 bases, leaving 7 bases of the junction unmatched. Germline CDR1 is LGHNT and CDR2 is FRNRAP. The CDR3 contains 16 residues. CDR3 in amino acids: CASGLPPGQLNTEAFF. The CDR3 DNA sequence: TGTGCTAGTGGTTTACCACCGGGACAGCTGAACACTGAAGCTTTCTTT. Complete variable domain (other parts from reference TRBV12-5 and TRBJ1-1): DARVTQTPRHKVTEMGQEVTMRCQPILGHNTVFWYRQTMMQGLELLAYFRNRAPLDDSGMPKDRFSAEMPDATLATLKIQPSEPRDSAVYFCASGLPPGQLNTEAFFGQGTRLTVV.

V gene TRBV19 combines with J gene TRBJ1-4; the match to TRBD1 covers 7 bases. J lost 5 bases, V lost 5 bases, and 17 bases had no gene match. CDR1 is LNHDA and CDR2 is SQIVND in the germline V gene (reference sequence). The length of the CDR3 is 18 residues. The CDR3 DNA reads TGTGCCAGTAGTGGAGACCGACAGGGCGGGATCTCGAATGAAAAACTGTTTTTT. This encodes CASSGDRQGGISNEKLFF.

The CDR3 spells CASSLNGGRGETQYF. The CDR3 nucleotides read TGCGCCAGCAGCTTGAATGGGGGGCGAGGAGAGACCCAGTACTTC. The V call is TRBV5-1, the J call TRBJ2-5; D possibly matches TRBD1 or TRBD2 (6 bases each). Germline V CDR1 and CDR2: SGHRS, YFSETQ. The CDR3 is 15 residues long. V lost 1 base, J lost 4 bases, and 14 bases lay in between.

Points on this clone: This specimen includes other DNA sequences encoding the same CDR3. V and J are TRBV6-6 and TRBJ1-2; unclear D gene. The CDR3 length is 12 residues. Trimming took off 6 bases at V and 4 bases at J, with 9 bases between the two ends. Germline V CDR1 and CDR2: MNHNY, SVGAGI (reference sequence). This CDR3 reads CASSSGSYGYTF. CDR3 bases: TGTGCCAGCAGCTCGGGGTCCTATGGCTACACCTTC.

Only one count was recorded for this clone. The J gene is TRBJ2-1, the V gene TRBV27; 8 nucleotides agree with TRBD2. CDR1 MNHEY and CDR2 SMNVEV come from the germline V gene (reference sequence). The CDR3 totals 17 residues. After removal of 2 bases from V and 0 bases from J, the junction contained 6 bases not matched to a gene. The CDR3 loop is CASSLLRGGSSYNEQFF. In DNA, the CDR3 is TGTGCCAGCAGTTTACTACGCGGGGGGAGCTCCTACAATGAGCAGTTCTTC.

The J gene is TRBJ1-6, the V gene TRBV15; the match to TRBD1 covers 7 bases. V dropped 9 bases and J dropped 5; count of bases not matched to a gene: 10. Looked up from germline, CDR1 is LNHNV and CDR2 is YYDKDF (reference sequence). CDR3 size: 15 residues. This chain's CDR3 is CATKAPGGNNSPLHF. CDR3 sequence (DNA): TGTGCCACAAAGGCTCCAGGGGGAAATAATTCACCCCTCCACTTT. Combining the CDR3 with reference TRBV15 and TRBJ1-6 gives the whole variable domain DAMVIQNPRYQVTQFGKPVTLSCSQTLNHNVMYWYQQKSSQAPKLLFHYYDKDFNNEADTPDNFQSRRPNTSFCFLDIRSPGLGDTAMYLCATKAPGGNNSPLHFGNGTRLTVT.

The chain has TRBV19 and TRBJ1-2, with a tentative D call TRBD1 (6 bases). Trimming stripped 5 bases from V and 4 bases from J, with 23 bases between. The CDR3 is 17 amino acids. Germline loops: CDR1 LNHDA, CDR2 SQIVND (reference sequence). Here the CDR3 DNA reads TGTGCCAGTAGTCCGGAGGGGGGTGGGGTTAGGGTCTATGGCTACACCTTC. This translates into CASSPEGGGVRVYGYTF.

The chain recombines TRBV4-2 with TRBJ2-5; 11 bases map to TRBD2. J lost 0 bases, V lost 1 base, and 16 bases had no gene match. The CDR3 contains 21 residues. Germline V gene sequence: CDR1 LGHNA, CDR2 YNFKEQ. In nucleotides, the CDR3 is TGTGCCAGCAGCCAAGCTCGGTCTAGCGGGGGGCTGAACTTCTACCAAGAGACCCAGTACTTC. Translating gives CASSQARSSGGLNFYQETQYF.